Below, one TCR beta chain is given with its context. The data stem from a study of blood T cell repertoires in COVID-19. The assay was immunoSEQ multiplex PCR, and TCRdb's table has in-frame clones only and misses some. The repertoire holds tens of thousands of clones, with 65% to 80% as singletons. CDR3 length: 14 amino acids. After removal of 5 bases from V and 2 bases from J, the junction contained 4 bases not matched to a gene. Germline V CDR1 and CDR2: MDHEN, SYDVKM. The J gene is TRBJ2-7, the V gene TRBV28, with 9 positions matching TRBD1. This clonotype was obtained from a middle-aged man with COVID-19, enrolled during active disease. Sequencing used peripheral blood. Here the CDR3 reads CASSTTGGAYEQYF. The CDR3 DNA is TGTGCCAGCAGTACAACAGGGGGCGCCTACGAGCAGTACTTC. The variable domain in full, completed from reference TRBV28 and TRBJ2-7, reads DVKVTQSSRYLVKRTGEKVFLECVQDMDHENMFWYRQDPGLGLRLIYFSYDVKMKEKGDIPEGYSVSREKKERFSLILESASTNQTSMYLCASSTTGGAYEQYFGPGTRLTVT.